Reported below is one T cell receptor (beta chain). Its specificity is unknown. Profiling relied on immunoSEQ multiplex PCR, and the TCRdb table lists in-frame clones only, not all of them. Here the sample spans approximately 150,000 clones, around nine tenths being singletons. The CDR3 totals 14 residues. The junction had 4 bases not matched to a gene; V was cut back by 2 bases and J by 3 bases. Germline assignment: CDR1 MNHEY and CDR2 SMNVEV (reference sequence). This sample was included in a study of cytomegalovirus exposure and HLA in healthy donors. Findings of the study overall: Cytomegalovirus association was assigned to 170 or so TCR beta chains. Both high specificity and high sensitivity reportedly marked the classifier's diagnosis of cytomegalovirus status.

Sequences were obtained from PBMCs. The clonotype was recovered from a man between 18 and 35 years old in good health and CMV-seropositive. The rearrangement joins TRBV27 to TRBJ2-7; 7 bases fit TRBD2. DNA of the CDR3: TGTGCCAGCAGTTTAGATTCGGGGGGCTACGAGCAGTACTTC. Its translation: CASSLDSGGYEQYF.